What follows are 14 T cell receptor beta chains derived from one specimen sequenced in a study of blood T cell repertoires in COVID-19. Only in-frame clones appear in the TCRdb table, and some are missing; sequencing was by immunoSEQ multiplex PCR. The sample has some 150,000 clones, about nine tenths seen once. Sequencing was performed on peripheral blood. Receptors originate from a man aged 50 to 60 who had recovered from COVID-19.

The V and J genes are TRBV5-8 and TRBJ1-6; TRBD1 aligns across 8 bases. CDR1 and CDR2 (germline): SGHTS, YDEGEE. This CDR3 comprises 15 residues. The J segment lost 7 bases and the V segment lost 4 bases, leaving 7 bases of the junction unmatched. In nucleotides, the CDR3 is TGTGCCAGCAGCCCGGACAGGGAGGGCAATTCACCCCTCCACTTT. Translating gives CASSPDREGNSPLHF.

This clone was picked up one time. This rearrangement joins TRBV5-6 to TRBJ2-1; TRBD2 matches 14 bases. The trim removed 4 bases at V and 4 bases at J, leaving 1 base unmatched. The CDR3 runs 15 residues. Per the germline V gene, CDR1 is SGHDT and CDR2 is YYEEEE. In nucleotides, the CDR3 is TGTGCCAGCAGCAGGACTAGCGGGGGGTACAATGAGCAGTTCTTC. Amino acids: CASSRTSGGYNEQFF.

The gene calls are TRBV19 and TRBJ1-3; a possible D gene is TRBD1 (5 bases). The CDR3 consists of 15 residues. The V gene's germline CDR1 is LNHDA and CDR2 SQIVND (reference sequence). The V gene lost 8 bases and the J gene lost 4 bases, with 18 bases spanning the gap. The CDR3 spells CASFTGGAPGNTIYF. The CDR3 DNA sequence: TGTGCCAGTTTCACCGGAGGGGCTCCGGGAAACACCATATATTTT.

This rearrangement joins TRBV19 to TRBJ1-5; D unclear. The germline V gene encodes CDR1 LNHDA and CDR2 SQIVND (reference sequence). CDR3 length: 16 amino acids. V dropped 3 bases and J dropped 1 base, with 13 bases sitting between them. Written as DNA, the CDR3 is TGTGCCAGTAGTATCGGTGGCGGGGTAAGCAATCAGCCCCAGCATTTT. Residues: CASSIGGGVSNQPQHF.

This clone was picked up one time. The chain is built from TRBV29-1 and TRBJ2-6; unclear D gene. CDR3 length: 13 residues. Germline V gene data show CDR1 as SQVTM and CDR2 as ANQGSEA. V shed 5 bases and J shed 1 base, with 6 bases lying between them. The CDR3: CSVTRSGANVLTF. CDR3 coding DNA: TGCAGCGTTACCAGGTCTGGGGCCAACGTCCTGACTTTC. The entire variable domain, with the rest obtained from reference TRBV29-1 and TRBJ2-6, is as follows: SAVISQKPSRDICQRGTSLTIQCQVDSQVTMMFWYRQQPGQSLTLIATANQGSEATYESGFVIDKFPISRPNLTFSTLTVSNMSPEDSSIYLCSVTRSGANVLTFGAGSRLTVL.

This chain connects TRBV2 to TRBJ2-7; 8 bases agree with TRBD2. The V and J ends lost 4 bases and 4 bases, in that order; junction bases with no gene match: 9. Germline V CDR1 and CDR2: SNHLY, FYNNEI. The CDR3 covers 15 residues. The CDR3 is CASSGQRGPAYEQYF. As DNA, the CDR3 is TGTGCCAGCAGTGGGCAGCGGGGGCCCGCTTACGAGCAGTACTTC.

The CDR3 DNA is TGCGCCAGCAGCAAACAGGGTTCGGGAAACACCATATATTTT. Amino acid sequence: CASSKQGSGNTIYF. The J gene is TRBJ1-3, the V gene TRBV5-1; the D gene is possibly TRBD1 (6 bases). The germline V gene encodes CDR1 SGHRS and CDR2 YFSETQ. The CDR3 consists of 14 residues. Between the trimmed V and J ends, which lost 4 bases and 4 bases, there was a span of 12 bases.

The chain combines TRBV5-1 with TRBJ1-6; TRBD1 might be the D (6 bases). V was trimmed by 6 bases and J by 0 bases, leaving 13 bases between them. The length of the CDR3 is 16 residues. CDR1 is SGHRS, CDR2 YFSETQ, per germline. CDR3 nucleotides: TGCGCCAGCACCCCTACAGGGAACTCCTATAATTCACCCCTCCACTTT. Translation gives CASTPTGNSYNSPLHF.

CDR3 sequence (DNA): TGCGCCAGCAGCCCGGACAGTGGGGCGGGTGGCTACACCTTC. It specifies CASSPDSGAGGYTF. The chain couples TRBV5-1 to TRBJ1-2; a weak D match, TRBD1 (6 bases). V shed 4 bases and J shed 7 bases, with 17 bases lying between them. Looked up from germline, CDR1 is SGHRS and CDR2 is YFSETQ. This CDR3 spans 14 amino acids.

The chain carries TRBV6-2 or TRBV6-3 and TRBJ2-3, with no clear D. CDR3 size: 11 residues. With 4 bases removed from V and 4 bases from J, the gap between germline ends came to 3 bases. Germline V gives CDR1 MNHEY, CDR2 SVGEGT. The CDR3 loop reads CASSFSDTQYF. The CDR3 DNA reads TGTGCCAGCAGTTTCTCAGATACGCAGTATTTT.

V is TRBV4-3 and J is TRBJ1-2; unclear D gene. Germline-derived CDR1 and CDR2 are LGHNA and YSLEER. V lost 0 bases and J lost 4, with 12 bases in between. This CDR3 comprises 15 residues. The CDR3 sequence is CASSQDLRGGYGYTF. The CDR3 DNA reads TGCGCCAGCAGCCAAGATTTACGGGGAGGCTATGGCTACACCTTC.

This clone was counted a few times. The J gene is TRBJ1-2, the V gene TRBV2; D unresolved. Germline CDR1 SNHLY, CDR2 FYNNEI. Trimming took 7 bases from V and 7 from J, leaving 19 bases between them. This CDR3 contains 14 residues. As DNA, the CDR3 is TGTGCCAGCAAGGTGTCCCAGGCCGGTTTTGGCTACACCTTC. Its translation is CASKVSQAGFGYTF. Combining the CDR3 with reference TRBV2 and TRBJ1-2 gives the whole variable domain EPEVTQTPSHQVTQMGQEVILRCVPISNHLYFYWYRQILGQKVEFLVSFYNNEISEKSEIFDDQFSVERPDGSNFTLKIRSTKLEDSAMYFCASKVSQAGFGYTFGSGTRLTVV.

This chain uses TRBV2 with TRBJ1-3; D perhaps matches TRBD1 (5 bases). Between the trimmed V and J ends, which lost 3 bases and 4 bases, there was a span of 7 bases. The CDR3 contains 13 residues. Looked up from germline, CDR1 is SNHLY and CDR2 is FYNNEI. The CDR3, as DNA: TGTGCCAGCAGTGACAAGGGGGGAAACACCATATATTTT. This codes for CASSDKGGNTIYF.

Only a few counts were recorded for this clone. The V and J genes are TRBV19 and TRBJ2-7, with D perhaps matching TRBD2 (5 bases). The V end lost 4 bases, the J end lost 0 bases, and 13 bases lay between the germline ends. The germline gives CDR1 LNHDA, CDR2 SQIVND (reference sequence). This CDR3 is built from 15 residues. This chain's CDR3 is CASSSRGGSSYEQYF. The CDR3 DNA sequence: TGTGCCAGTAGTAGTAGAGGAGGAAGCTCCTACGAGCAGTACTTC.